The 31 T cell receptor beta chains in this list originate from one sample, sequenced in a study of blood T cell repertoires in COVID-19. Libraries were prepared by immunoSEQ multiplex PCR; TCRdb keeps only in-frame clonotypes and omits some of them. This table holds around 120,000 clones, about 85% found once. Sequenced material: peripheral blood. The source of these receptors is a man at least 80 years old with acute or convalescent COVID-19.

This sequence joins TRBV6-5 and TRBJ2-7, with TRBD2 matching 11 bases. Trimming removed 8 bases from V and 1 base from J; junction bases left unmatched: 4. Germline-derived CDR1 and CDR2 are MNHEY and SVGAGI. The length of the CDR3 is 14 residues. CDR3 DNA: TGTGCCAGCCACCGACTAGCGGGGTCCTACGAGCAGTACTTC. Translated, it gives CASHRLAGSYEQYF.

This clone was seen just once. The chain couples TRBV9 to TRBJ2-3, with D hard to call. Trimming took off 4 bases at V and 0 bases at J, with 9 bases between the two ends. The CDR3 is 14 residues long. Germline-derived CDR1 and CDR2 are SGDLS and YYNGEE. The CDR3 region is CASSPQLSTDTQYF. CDR3 nucleotide sequence: TGTGCCAGCAGCCCCCAGTTGAGCACAGATACGCAGTATTTT.

The rearrangement joins TRBV30 to TRBJ2-2, with 11 positions matching TRBD2. Germline V gives CDR1 GTSNPN, CDR2 SVGIG (reference sequence). The CDR3 is 16 amino acids. V lost 4 bases to trimming and J lost 6 bases; unmatched junction nucleotides: 10. CDR3: CAWTFLTSGSAGELFF. The CDR3 region has the DNA TGTGCCTGGACCTTCTTAACTAGCGGGAGCGCCGGGGAGCTGTTTTTT.

The chain couples TRBV4-3 to TRBJ2-3; a weak D match, TRBD1 (5 bases). V shed 0 bases and J shed 3 bases, with 16 bases lying between them. CDR3 length: 17 residues. Germline CDR1 LGHNA, CDR2 YSLEER. The CDR3 protein is CASSQDARALGTDTQYF. The CDR3 bases are TGCGCCAGCAGCCAAGATGCCAGGGCTCTCGGTACAGATACGCAGTATTTT.

The chain combines TRBV10-1 with TRBJ1-4; D uncertain. The CDR3 loop spans 13 amino acids. Looked up from germline, CDR1 is WNHNN and CDR2 is SYGVQD (reference sequence). The germline V and J ends were trimmed by 3 bases and 8 bases, with 10 bases remaining between them. In nucleotides, the CDR3 is TGCGCCAGCAGTGAAAGCGGGCAAGAAAAACTGTTTTTT. Protein sequence: CASSESGQEKLFF.

The rearrangement uses TRBV6-5 and TRBJ2-1; D may be TRBD2 (6 bases). The V gene's germline CDR1 is MNHEY and CDR2 SVGAGI. Trimming cost V 8 bases and J 7 bases, with 18 bases left between them. The CDR3 loop spans 14 amino acids. CDR3 sequence (DNA): TGTGCCAGCCGGGACTGGGAGGCTCGGAATGAGCAGTTCTTC. This encodes CASRDWEARNEQFF.

CDR3 protein: CASSPTGTGVIGGNTIYF. The CDR3 nucleotides are TGTGCCAGCTCACCGACCGGAACAGGGGTAATAGGTGGAAACACCATATATTTT. The chain employs TRBV18 and TRBJ1-3, with 7 positions matching TRBD1. V dropped 3 bases and J dropped 3; count of bases not matched to a gene: 14. The CDR3 is 18 residues long. Per the germline V gene, CDR1 is KGHSH and CDR2 is LQKENI.

V and J are TRBV11-3 and TRBJ2-7; the match to TRBD1 covers 8 bases. From germline, CDR1 is SGHNT and CDR2 YENEEA. The CDR3 runs 15 residues. V shed 4 bases and J 1 base; nucleotides not matched to a gene: 6. The chain's CDR3 is CASSSGGTGSYEQYF. In nucleotides, the CDR3 is TGTGCCAGCAGCTCTGGCGGGACAGGTTCCTACGAGCAGTACTTC.

The chain links TRBV18 to TRBJ2-1, with unresolved D. This CDR3 region has 14 residues. V was pared by 2 bases and J by 3 bases, with 8 bases between. Germline assignment: CDR1 KGHSH and CDR2 LQKENI. CDR3 in DNA: TGTGCCAGCTCACCAGCGACTCGCTACAATGAGCAGTTCTTC. Translation: CASSPATRYNEQFF.

The CDR3 sequence: CASSVGLAAQSETQYF. The CDR3 nucleotides are TGTGCCAGCAGCGTAGGTCTAGCGGCGCAGTCAGAGACCCAGTACTTC. The chain has TRBV9 and TRBJ2-5; 7 bases map to TRBD2. The CDR3 is made up of 16 amino acids. CDR1 is SGDLS, CDR2 YYNGEE, per germline. The V gene end was trimmed by 0 bases and the J gene end by 4 bases; junction bases not matched to a gene: 9.

This chain joins TRBV30 and TRBJ1-5, with 9 bases lining up with TRBD1. The CDR3 totals 18 residues. Germline-derived CDR1 and CDR2 are GTSNPN and SVGIG (reference sequence). V lost 0 bases to trimming and J lost 6 bases; unmatched junction nucleotides: 15. The CDR3 protein is CAWSVPRAYRGPGQPQHF. The CDR3 DNA is TGTGCCTGGAGTGTACCTCGGGCATACAGGGGGCCGGGTCAGCCCCAGCATTTT. Complete variable domain (other parts from reference TRBV30 and TRBJ1-5): SQTIHQWPATLVQPVGSPLSLECTVEGTSNPNLYWYRQAAGRGLQLLFYSVGIGQISSEVPQNLSASRPQDRQFILSSKKLLLSDSGFYLCAWSVPRAYRGPGQPQHFGDGTRLSIL.

The gene calls are TRBV5-4 and TRBJ2-5, with 12 bases matching TRBD2. The germline V gene has CDR1 SGHNT and CDR2 YYREEE (reference sequence). The CDR3 is made up of 16 amino acids. J was trimmed by 5 bases and V by 0 bases; bases with no gene match: 5. The CDR3 DNA reads as TGTGCCAGCAGCTTGGGGCTAGCGGGAGGGCATGAGACCCAGTACTTC. Translating gives CASSLGLAGGHETQYF.

V and J are TRBV29-1 and TRBJ2-7, with TRBD1 matching 7 bases. Germline trimming cut 6 bases from V and 2 bases from J; bases unmatched to any gene: 7. The CDR3 has 13 residues. Germline lookup yields CDR1 SQVTM and CDR2 ANQGSEA. The CDR3 here is CSVTGSQTYEQYF. The CDR3 DNA reads TGCAGCGTGACAGGGTCCCAAACCTACGAGCAGTACTTC.

This clone was detected a few times. This rearrangement joins TRBV28 to TRBJ2-2; 9 bases line up with TRBD2. The CDR3 extends over 17 amino acids. Germline loops: CDR1 MDHEN, CDR2 SYDVKM. Losses at the gene ends were 3 bases for V and 7 bases for J; bases not matched to a gene: 12. The CDR3 spells CASSFYPAGGLGGELFF. For the CDR3, the DNA is TGTGCCAGCAGTTTTTACCCAGCGGGAGGACTGGGCGGGGAGCTGTTTTTT.

The chain recombines TRBV28 with TRBJ1-2; 8 bases agree with TRBD1. Trimming cost V 10 bases and J 4 bases; bases outside gene matches: 5. This CDR3 contains 12 residues. Germline lookup yields CDR1 MDHEN and CDR2 SYDVKM. The CDR3 DNA reads TGTGCCACCTCCACAGGGGGCTATGGCTACACCTTC. Its translation: CATSTGGYGYTF.

The chain joins TRBV6-2 or TRBV6-3 to TRBJ2-7, with 10 bases fitting TRBD1. The V segment lost 6 bases and the J segment 3 bases; nucleotides outside the gene matches: 11. Germline V lookup: CDR1 MNHEY, CDR2 SVGEGT. This CDR3 comprises 16 residues. CDR3 in DNA: TGTGCCAGCAGCGAGATGAAAGGGACAGGGGTCTACGAGCAGTACTTC. Translation: CASSEMKGTGVYEQYF.

CDR3 amino acids: CATSPGAPYEQYF. DNA for the CDR3: TGTGCCACCTCTCCGGGAGCCCCCTACGAGCAGTACTTC. The chain couples TRBV2 to TRBJ2-7, with D perhaps matching TRBD2 (6 bases). V dropped 10 bases and J dropped 2 bases, with 15 bases sitting between them. Germline V gene data show CDR1 as SNHLY and CDR2 as FYNNEI. The CDR3 length is 13 residues.

The CDR3 coding sequence is TGTGCCAGCAGCCTAGGGAAGGGGGCGGGCTACACCTTC. Its translation: CASSLGKGAGYTF. V and J are TRBV3-1 (or the pseudogene TRBV3-2) and TRBJ1-2; 7 bases line up with TRBD1. This CDR3 spans 13 amino acids. Germline V gene lookup returns CDR1 LGHDT and CDR2 YNNKEL (reference sequence). J was trimmed by 8 bases and V by 4 bases; bases with no gene match: 7.

This rearrangement joins TRBV11-3 to TRBJ2-7, with 7 bases identical to TRBD1. After removal of 5 bases from V and 3 bases from J, the junction contained 7 bases not matched to a gene. CDR1 SGHNT and CDR2 YENEEA come from the germline V gene. The CDR3 covers 14 residues. The CDR3 is CASSLQGQNYEQYF. The CDR3 DNA is TGTGCCAGCAGCCTCCAGGGACAGAACTACGAGCAGTACTTC.

This chain uses TRBV5-4 with TRBJ1-6; TRBD1 matches 7 bases. CDR1 is SGHNT, CDR2 YYREEE, per germline (reference sequence). V was clipped by 4 bases and J by 9 bases; unmatched bases: 13. This CDR3 is 16 amino acids long. The CDR3, as DNA: TGTGCCAGCAGCCTAGGACAGGCTATAGGGATTTCACCCCTCCACTTT. This codes for CASSLGQAIGISPLHF.

J is TRBJ2-3 and V is TRBV19; possibly TRBD2 for D (5 bases). CDR1 and CDR2 from the germline V gene are LNHDA and SQIVND (reference sequence). V was pared by 3 bases and J by 4 bases, with 14 bases between. This CDR3 contains 15 residues. This CDR3 is CASSMGSIGADTQYF. CDR3 nucleotide sequence: TGTGCCAGTAGTATGGGGTCAATCGGGGCAGATACGCAGTATTTT.

V is TRBV6-4 and J is TRBJ2-7, with D possibly TRBD2 on 6 matching bases. From germline, CDR1 is MRHNA and CDR2 SNTAGT. This CDR3 comprises 12 residues. Trimming stripped 7 bases from V and 12 bases from J, with 19 bases between. The CDR3 protein is CASIPSGGLAYF. CDR3 coding DNA: TGTGCCAGCATTCCATCCGGGGGACTGGCGTACTTC.

The chain carries TRBV6-5 and TRBJ1-2, with no clear D. Germline V gene data show CDR1 as MNHEY and CDR2 as SVGAGI. This CDR3 is built from 16 residues. The V end was cut by 0 bases, the J end by 7 bases, with 18 bases between. The CDR3 region is CASSYSANRHHSGYTF. CDR3 in DNA: TGTGCCAGCAGTTACTCAGCCAATCGGCATCACAGTGGCTACACCTTC.

The V and J genes are TRBV6-1 and TRBJ2-6, with 9 bases identical to TRBD1. Trimming cost V 4 bases and J 1 base; bases outside gene matches: 2. The CDR3 contains 16 residues. Germline CDR1 is MNHNS and CDR2 is SASEGT. The CDR3 sequence is CASSGGTGSGANVLTF. The CDR3 DNA follows: TGTGCCAGCAGTGGCGGGACAGGGTCTGGGGCCAACGTCCTGACTTTC.

This clone was recorded a few times. The gene calls are TRBV10-3 and TRBJ1-1; D remains ambiguous. Germline CDR1 and CDR2: ENHRY and SYGVKD. CDR3 length: 11 amino acids. The V and J ends lost 3 bases and 8 bases respectively, with 7 bases between them. The CDR3 loop is CAISEQLEAFF. Here the CDR3 DNA reads TGTGCCATCAGTGAACAGTTGGAAGCTTTCTTT.

This rearrangement joins TRBV6-5 to TRBJ1-2, with D tentatively TRBD1 (5 bases). This CDR3 has 13 residues. The germline CDR1 and CDR2 sequences are MNHEY and SVGAGI. Trimming left V 7 bases short and J 7 bases short, with 16 bases between. The CDR3 is CASTSSFRVGYTF. In DNA form, the CDR3 reads TGTGCCAGCACCTCGTCCTTCAGGGTTGGCTACACCTTC.

This chain joins TRBV27 and TRBJ2-7; D may be TRBD2 (5 bases). Germline-derived CDR1 and CDR2 are MNHEY and SMNVEV (reference sequence). V was trimmed by 6 bases and J by 7 bases, leaving 25 bases between them. The CDR3 is made up of 16 amino acids. This CDR3 is CASSGEKGGWRVEQYF. The CDR3 nucleotides read TGTGCCAGCAGCGGGGAAAAAGGCGGGTGGCGGGTGGAGCAGTACTTC.

This clone appeared a single time. The chain has TRBV19 and TRBJ2-7; TRBD1 matches 8 bases. The CDR3 totals 13 residues. V dropped 3 bases and J dropped 3; count of bases not matched to a gene: 1. Germline loops: CDR1 LNHDA, CDR2 SQIVND (reference sequence). Here the CDR3 DNA reads TGTGCCAGTAGTATCGGACAGGGCTACGAGCAGTACTTC. Its translation: CASSIGQGYEQYF.

This chain links TRBV6-6 with TRBJ1-3; a weak D match, TRBD1 (5 bases). This CDR3 contains 19 residues. Between the trimmed V and J ends, which lost 5 bases and 3 bases, there was a span of 26 bases. In germline, CDR1 is MNHNY, CDR2 SVGAGI (reference sequence). In DNA form, the CDR3 reads TGTGCCAGCAGTCTAAACTGGGGCAGGGTTGCCCCAAGTGGAAACACCATATATTTT. Protein: CASSLNWGRVAPSGNTIYF.

The rearrangement links TRBV6-4 to TRBJ2-7; D might be TRBD1 (5 bases). This CDR3 spans 14 amino acids. Germline V gene data show CDR1 as MRHNA and CDR2 as SNTAGT. The V end lost 4 bases, the J end lost 2 bases, and 12 bases lay between the germline ends. The CDR3 loop reads CASSVMDTTYEQYF. The CDR3 coding sequence is TGTGCCAGCAGTGTTATGGACACCACCTACGAGCAGTACTTC.

This rearrangement joins TRBV7-2 to TRBJ1-5, with 7 positions matching TRBD1. After removal of 5 bases from V and 1 base from J, the junction contained 2 bases not matched to a gene. This CDR3 spans 14 amino acids. Looked up from germline, CDR1 is SGHTA and CDR2 is FQGNSA. This CDR3 reads CASSKDRSNQPQHF. The CDR3 coding sequence is TGTGCCAGCAGCAAGGACAGGAGCAATCAGCCCCAGCATTTT.